This T cell receptor (beta chain) was documented in a study of T cells expressing NK-cell markers (TCRdb year 2020). A note on the overall study: TCR beta-chain repertoires were profiled in sorted CD3+CD56+NKG2C+, CD3+CD56+NKG2C- and CD3+CD56-NKG2C+ T-cell subsets from several donors. Seven of the eight sequenced donors were HCMV-seropositive and one was HCMV-seronegative. The study sequenced eight donors, all healthy volunteers chosen at random: three men and five women. Libraries were sequenced as 2 x 150 bp reads on Illumina HiSeq 2000/2500, MiSeq or NextSeq. Paper-wide results and their limitations: Those dominant clonotypes were again the most abundant among CD3+CD56-NKG2C+ cells in several donors, at roughly 25-65%. It remained unclear whether the expanded NKG2C-expressing T cell clones were specific for HCMV antigens. In over 5 donors, the dominant CD3+CD56+NKG2C+ clonotypes were among the top 10 CD8+ clonotypes and accounted for roughly 1.0-8% of CD8+ T cells.

To note about this clonotype: Its antigen remains undetermined.

The CDR3 spans 15 residues, from the cysteine through the phenylalanine. No DNA accompanies this entry. CDR1 and CDR2, per the germline V gene, are SNHLY and FYNNEI. Sequenced using an Illumina HiSeq 2000. 5'RACE template switching, by which a universal primer site and unique molecular identifiers were added, was used to make TCR beta cDNA libraries. cDNA synthesis was primed from the TCR beta constant segment, followed by two successive PCR amplification steps. From the authors' description of their analysis: MIGEC handled demultiplexing of the reads and grouping by UMI, while MiTCR was used to assemble and quantify clonotypes. Only TCR cDNA sequences supported by at least two reads were kept to exclude erroneous sequences. Downstream repertoire analysis used the tcR package, and clonotypes were matched across fractions by CDR3 nucleotide sequence plus V segment. VDJmatch was used to annotate antigen specificity against VDJdb, with one amino acid substitution in CDR3 permitted. TCRdb reprocessed the reads into one record per CDR3 protein sequence, lacking DNA. The V and J calls shown here were made by TCRdb, not taken from the authors' results. The table of this sample itemizes 150,000 to 180,000 distinct CDR3 sequences. The ten top clones hold 30% to 45% of the sample.

To determine HCMV serostatus, a commercial ELISA kit was used to detect HCMV-specific IgG in serum. Peripheral blood mononuclear cells were isolated from blood by Ficoll density gradient centrifugation. Sequences were obtained from blood T cells: a sorted CD56 or NKG2C T cell subset, CD4+ or CD8+ T cells, or bulk PBMC T cells (not recorded which). The chain uses TRBV2 and TRBJ2-5; no DNA is available, so the TRBD2 call from TCRdb remains unchecked. The TCR was taken from a woman aged 45-65 years in good health. Donor details come from another sample of the same person, matched by shared clones. The CDR3 protein: CASSGGGGGGETQYF.